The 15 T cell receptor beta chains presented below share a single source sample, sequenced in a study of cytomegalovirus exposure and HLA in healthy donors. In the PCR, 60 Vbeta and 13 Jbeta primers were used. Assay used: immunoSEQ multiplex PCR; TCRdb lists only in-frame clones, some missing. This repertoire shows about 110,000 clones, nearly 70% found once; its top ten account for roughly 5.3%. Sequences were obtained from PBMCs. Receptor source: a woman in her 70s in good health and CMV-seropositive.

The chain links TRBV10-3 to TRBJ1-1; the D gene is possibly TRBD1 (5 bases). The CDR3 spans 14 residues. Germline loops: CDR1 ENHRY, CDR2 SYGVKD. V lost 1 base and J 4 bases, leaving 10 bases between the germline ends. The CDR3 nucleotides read TGTGCCATCAGTGAGTTCCTGGGGGGCACTGAAGCTTTCTTT. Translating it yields CAISEFLGGTEAFF.

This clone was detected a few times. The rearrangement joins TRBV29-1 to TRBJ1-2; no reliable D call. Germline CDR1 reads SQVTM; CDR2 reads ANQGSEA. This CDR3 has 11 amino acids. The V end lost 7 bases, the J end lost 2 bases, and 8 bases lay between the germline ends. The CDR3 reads CSAGGNYGYTF. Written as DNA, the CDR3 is TGCAGCGCCGGCGGAAACTATGGCTACACCTTC.

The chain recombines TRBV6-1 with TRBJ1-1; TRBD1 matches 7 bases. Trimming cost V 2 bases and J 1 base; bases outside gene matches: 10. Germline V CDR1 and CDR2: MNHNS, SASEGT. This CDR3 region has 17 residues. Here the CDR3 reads CASSELNRGGANTEAFF. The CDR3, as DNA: TGTGCCAGCAGTGAACTAAATCGAGGGGGCGCGAACACTGAAGCTTTCTTT.

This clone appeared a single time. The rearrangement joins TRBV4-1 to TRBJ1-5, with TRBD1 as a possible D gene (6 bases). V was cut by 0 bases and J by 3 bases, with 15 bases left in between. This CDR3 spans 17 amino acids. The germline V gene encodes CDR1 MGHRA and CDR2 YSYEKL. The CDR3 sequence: CASSQDSQGHFNQPQHF. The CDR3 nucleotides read TGCGCCAGCAGCCAAGATTCACAGGGACACTTCAATCAGCCCCAGCATTTT.

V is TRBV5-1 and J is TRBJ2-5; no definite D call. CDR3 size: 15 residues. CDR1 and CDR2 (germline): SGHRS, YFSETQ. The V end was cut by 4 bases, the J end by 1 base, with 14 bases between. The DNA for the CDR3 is TGCGCCAGCAGCCTAAACAAGGAGTTCCAAGAGACCCAGTACTTC. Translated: CASSLNKEFQETQYF.

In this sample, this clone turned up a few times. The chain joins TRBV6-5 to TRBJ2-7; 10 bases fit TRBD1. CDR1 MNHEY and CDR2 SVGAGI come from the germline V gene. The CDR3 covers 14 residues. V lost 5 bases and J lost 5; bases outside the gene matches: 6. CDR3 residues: CASSRGQGFNEQYF. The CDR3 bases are TGTGCCAGCAGTAGGGGACAGGGGTTCAACGAGCAGTACTTC.

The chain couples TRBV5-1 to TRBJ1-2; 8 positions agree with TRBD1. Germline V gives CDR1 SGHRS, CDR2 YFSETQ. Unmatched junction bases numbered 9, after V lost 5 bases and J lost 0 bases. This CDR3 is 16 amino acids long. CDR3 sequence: CASSLSWTGSNYGYTF. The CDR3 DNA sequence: TGCGCCAGCAGTCTTTCGTGGACAGGGTCTAACTATGGCTACACCTTC.

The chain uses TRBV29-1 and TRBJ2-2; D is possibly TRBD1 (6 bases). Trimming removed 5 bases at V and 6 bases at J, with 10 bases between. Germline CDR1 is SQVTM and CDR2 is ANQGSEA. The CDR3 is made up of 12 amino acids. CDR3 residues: CSVQQGAGELFF. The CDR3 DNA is TGCAGCGTTCAACAGGGTGCCGGGGAGCTGTTTTTT.

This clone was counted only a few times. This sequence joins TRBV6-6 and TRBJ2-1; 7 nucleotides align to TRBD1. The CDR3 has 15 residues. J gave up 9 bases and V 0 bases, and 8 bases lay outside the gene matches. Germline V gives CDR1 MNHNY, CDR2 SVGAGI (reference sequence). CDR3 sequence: CASSYSPATGTEQFF. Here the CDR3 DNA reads TGTGCCAGCAGTTACTCCCCCGCGACAGGGACTGAGCAGTTCTTC.

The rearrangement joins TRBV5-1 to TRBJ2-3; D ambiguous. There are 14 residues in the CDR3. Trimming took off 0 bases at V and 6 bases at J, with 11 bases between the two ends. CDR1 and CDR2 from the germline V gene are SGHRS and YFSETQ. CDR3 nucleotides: TGCGCCAGCAGCTTGGGACTTCAATTCGATACGCAGTATTTT. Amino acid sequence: CASSLGLQFDTQYF.

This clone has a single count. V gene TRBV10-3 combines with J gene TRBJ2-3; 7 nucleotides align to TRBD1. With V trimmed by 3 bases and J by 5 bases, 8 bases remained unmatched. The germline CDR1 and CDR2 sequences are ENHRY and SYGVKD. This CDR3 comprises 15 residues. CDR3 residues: CAISDYEGAGDTQYF. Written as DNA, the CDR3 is TGTGCCATCAGTGATTATGAGGGGGCTGGAGATACGCAGTATTTT.

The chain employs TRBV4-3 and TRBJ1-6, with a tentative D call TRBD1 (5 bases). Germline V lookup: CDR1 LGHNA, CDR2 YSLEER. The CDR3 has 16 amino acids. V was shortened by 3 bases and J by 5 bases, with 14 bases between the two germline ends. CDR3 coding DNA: TGCGCCAGCAGCCAGGAAGGACAATGGGATAATTCACCCCTCCACTTT. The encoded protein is CASSQEGQWDNSPLHF.

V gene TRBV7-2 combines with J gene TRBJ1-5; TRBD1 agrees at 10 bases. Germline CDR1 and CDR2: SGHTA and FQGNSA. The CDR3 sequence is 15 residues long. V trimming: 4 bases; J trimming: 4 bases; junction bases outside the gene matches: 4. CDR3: CASSSGQGINQPQHF. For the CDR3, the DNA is TGTGCCAGCAGCTCGGGACAGGGGATAAATCAGCCCCAGCATTTT.

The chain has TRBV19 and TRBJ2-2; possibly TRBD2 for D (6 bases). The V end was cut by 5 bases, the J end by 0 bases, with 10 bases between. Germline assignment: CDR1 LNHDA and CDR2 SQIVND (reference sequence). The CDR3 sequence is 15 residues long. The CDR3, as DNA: TGTGCCAGTAGTGTCGGGGGTACGAACACCGGGGAGCTGTTTTTT. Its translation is CASSVGGTNTGELFF. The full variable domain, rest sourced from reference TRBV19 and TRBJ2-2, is DGGITQSPKYLFRKEGQNVTLSCEQNLNHDAMYWYRQDPGQGLRLIYYSQIVNDFQKGDIAEGYSVSREKKESFPLTVTSAQKNPTAFYLCASSVGGTNTGELFFGEGSRLTVL.

CDR3 bases: TGTGCCACTACTTCCGGGACTACGAACACTGAAGCTTTCTTT. It translates to CATTSGTTNTEAFF. The chain is built from TRBV6-5 and TRBJ1-1; TRBD1 might be the D (5 bases). Germline CDR1 and CDR2: MNHEY and SVGAGI. The V end lost 10 bases, the J end lost 1 base, and 16 bases lay between the germline ends. This CDR3 has 14 residues.